The T cell receptor beta chain under discussion was sequenced for a study of chemoradiotherapy in HPV16-positive cancers. This clone was seen a few times. Sequenced by immunoSEQ multiplex PCR; TCRdb stores in-frame clones only, minus some. The table has about 39,000 clones, 65% to 80% seen once. Germline values: CDR1 MDHEN, CDR2 SYDVKM. Between the trimmed V and J ends, which lost 8 bases and 13 bases, there was a span of 18 bases. CDR3 length equals 11 residues. The V call is TRBV28, the J call TRBJ2-7; tentative D call: TRBD1 (6 bases). This clonotype originated in a human donor with HPV-associated anogenital cancer. Sequenced here: blood, sampled from a patient who underwent chemoradiotherapy. The CDR3 loop reads CASQTGTPLYF. The CDR3 coding sequence is TGTGCCAGCCAAACCGGGACACCTTTATACTTC.